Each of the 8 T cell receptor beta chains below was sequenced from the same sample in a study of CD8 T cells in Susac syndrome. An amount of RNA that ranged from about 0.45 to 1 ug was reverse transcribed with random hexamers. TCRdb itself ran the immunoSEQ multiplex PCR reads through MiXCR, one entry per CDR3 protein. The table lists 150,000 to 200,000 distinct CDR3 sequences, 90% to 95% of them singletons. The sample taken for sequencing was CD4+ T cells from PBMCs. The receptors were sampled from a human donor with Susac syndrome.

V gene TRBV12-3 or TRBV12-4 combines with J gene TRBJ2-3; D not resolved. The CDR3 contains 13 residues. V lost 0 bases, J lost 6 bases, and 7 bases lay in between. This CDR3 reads CASSLAPRDTQYF. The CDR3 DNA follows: TGTGCCAGCAGTTTAGCGCCCCGGGATACGCAGTATTTT.

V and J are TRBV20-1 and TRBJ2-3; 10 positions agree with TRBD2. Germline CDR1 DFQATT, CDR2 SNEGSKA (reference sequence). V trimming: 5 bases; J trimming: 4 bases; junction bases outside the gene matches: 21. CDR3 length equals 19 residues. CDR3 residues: CSARPERGGLLLSPDTQYF. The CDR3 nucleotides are TGCAGTGCTCGTCCTGAGCGGGGGGGCCTTTTGCTAAGCCCAGATACGCAGTATTTT.

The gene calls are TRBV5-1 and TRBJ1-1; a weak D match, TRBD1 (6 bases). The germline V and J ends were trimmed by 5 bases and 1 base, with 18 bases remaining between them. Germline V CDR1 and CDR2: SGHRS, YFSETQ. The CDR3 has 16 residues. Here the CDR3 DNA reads TGCGCCAGCAGTTCTGTCAGGGGCGGAACGAACACTGAAGCTTTCTTT. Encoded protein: CASSSVRGGTNTEAFF.

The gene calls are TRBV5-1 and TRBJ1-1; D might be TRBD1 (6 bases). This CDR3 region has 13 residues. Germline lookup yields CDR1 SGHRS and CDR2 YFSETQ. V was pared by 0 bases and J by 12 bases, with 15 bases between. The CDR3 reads CASSLGDYRATFF. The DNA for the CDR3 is TGCGCCAGCAGCTTGGGGGACTACAGGGCTACTTTCTTT.

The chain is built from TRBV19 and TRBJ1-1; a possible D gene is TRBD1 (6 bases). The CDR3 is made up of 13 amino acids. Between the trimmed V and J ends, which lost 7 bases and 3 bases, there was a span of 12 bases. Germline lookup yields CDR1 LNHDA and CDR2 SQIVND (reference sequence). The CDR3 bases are TGTGCCAGTAAAAATACAGGGTACACTGAAGCTTTCTTT. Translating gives CASKNTGYTEAFF.

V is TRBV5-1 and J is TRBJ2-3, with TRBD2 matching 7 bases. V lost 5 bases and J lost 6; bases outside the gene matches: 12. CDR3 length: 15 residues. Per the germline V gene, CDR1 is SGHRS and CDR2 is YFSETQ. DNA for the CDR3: TGCGCCAGCAGACCGTCCAGCGGGGCGGGGGATACGCAGTATTTT. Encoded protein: CASRPSSGAGDTQYF.

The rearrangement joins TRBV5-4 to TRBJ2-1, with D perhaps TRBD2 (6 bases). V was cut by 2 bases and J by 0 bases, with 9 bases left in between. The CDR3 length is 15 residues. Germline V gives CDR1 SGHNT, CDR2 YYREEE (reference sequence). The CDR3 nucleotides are TGTGCCAGCAGCTTTATGGAGGGCTCCTACAATGAGCAGTTCTTC. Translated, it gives CASSFMEGSYNEQFF.

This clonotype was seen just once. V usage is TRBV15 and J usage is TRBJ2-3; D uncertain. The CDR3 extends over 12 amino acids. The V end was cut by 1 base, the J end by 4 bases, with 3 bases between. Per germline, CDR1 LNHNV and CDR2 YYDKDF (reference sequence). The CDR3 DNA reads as TGTGCCACCAGCAGAGGGTCAGATACGCAGTATTTT. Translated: CATSRGSDTQYF.